The clone carrying this TCR beta chain was observed many times. These data originate in a study of regulatory T cells in long-lasting Graves disease. Arm-PCR of CDR3 regions and iRepertoire HTBI primers were used to build TCR beta libraries. One entry per CDR3 protein results from TCRdb running MiXCR on the multiplex PCR reads. The profile shows hundreds of thousands of distinct CDR3 sequences, less than 25% of them singletons. Regarding time point: persistent/refractory GD, antithyroid drugs over 5 years with positive TRAb. Generation of the TCR library employed RNA extracted from PBMCs. Germline lookup yields CDR1 MNHEY and CDR2 SVGAGI. Trimming pared 2 bases from V and 4 bases from J, leaving 2 bases between. The CDR3 extends over 11 amino acids.

The V call is TRBV6-5, the J call TRBJ1-1; D unclear. The sequence was collected from a female donor with Graves disease. The material sequenced was peripheral blood mononuclear cells (PBMCs), taken when the disease was refractory, from a patient treated with antithyroid drugs. The CDR3 sequence: CASSYPTEAFF. CDR3 DNA: TGTGCCAGCAGTTACCCCACTGAAGCTTTCTTT.